This TCR beta chain emerged from a study of PD-L1 blockade in urothelial cancer. At the level of the study: Chemotherapy regimens numbering 0 to 3 had been given to patients. The median T cell count in blood samples was some 150,000.

The method was immunoSEQ multiplex PCR; TCRdb's version includes in-frame clones alone and lacks a portion of them. The sample shows tens of thousands of clones, approximately 86% of them seen only once. Time point in this sample: peripheral blood 6 weeks after treatment start. The germline V and J ends were trimmed by 6 bases and 5 bases, with 11 bases remaining between them. CDR1 is SNHLY and CDR2 is FYNNEI in the germline V gene. CDR3 length: 12 residues. The receptor's source is a man in his forties or fifties with urothelial cancer. The starting material was PBMCs, obtained around atezolizumab (anti-PD-L1) treatment. The rearrangement links TRBV2 to TRBJ2-7; D is uncertain. The CDR3 loop reads CASRIFGHEQYF. The CDR3 DNA reads as TGTGCCAGCAGGATATTTGGCCACGAGCAGTACTTC. Using reference TRBV2 and TRBJ2-7 for the parts outside the CDR3, the full variable domain is EPEVTQTPSHQVTQMGQEVILRCVPISNHLYFYWYRQILGQKVEFLVSFYNNEISEKSEIFDDQFSVERPDGSNFTLKIRSTKLEDSAMYFCASRIFGHEQYFGPGTRLTVT.